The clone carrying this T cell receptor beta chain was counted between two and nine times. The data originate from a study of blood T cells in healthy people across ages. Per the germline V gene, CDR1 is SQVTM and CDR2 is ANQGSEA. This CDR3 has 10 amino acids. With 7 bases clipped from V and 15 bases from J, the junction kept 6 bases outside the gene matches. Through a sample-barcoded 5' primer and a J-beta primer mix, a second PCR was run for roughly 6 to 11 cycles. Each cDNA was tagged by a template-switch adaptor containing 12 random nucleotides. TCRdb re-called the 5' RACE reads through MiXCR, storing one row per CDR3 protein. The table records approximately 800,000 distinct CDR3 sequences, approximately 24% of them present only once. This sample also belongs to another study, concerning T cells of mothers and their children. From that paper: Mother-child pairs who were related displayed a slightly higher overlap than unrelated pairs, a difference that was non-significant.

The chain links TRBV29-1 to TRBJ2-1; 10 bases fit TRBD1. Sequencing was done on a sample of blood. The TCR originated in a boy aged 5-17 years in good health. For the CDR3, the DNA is TGCAGCGATTTCCGGGACAGGGGGTTCTTC. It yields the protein CSDFRDRGFF.